This TCR beta chain was identified in a study of blood T cell repertoires in COVID-19. From germline, CDR1 is MGHDK and CDR2 SYGVNS. The germline V and J ends were trimmed by 4 bases and 1 base, with 7 bases remaining between them. The CDR3 is 14 amino acids. The method was immunoSEQ multiplex PCR; TCRdb's version includes in-frame clones alone and lacks a portion of them. The table has some 89,000 clones, around 80% seen once. The chain carries TRBV25-1 and TRBJ2-2, with D uncertain. The source of this sequence is a woman older than 75 with acute or convalescent COVID-19. The sample comprised peripheral blood. This CDR3 reads CASSGGMNTGELFF. The CDR3 nucleotides are TGTGCCAGCAGTGGCGGAATGAACACCGGGGAGCTGTTTTTT.